The 25 T cell receptor beta chains below all came from one sample that was sequenced in a study of a mutant IDH1 vaccine in newly diagnosed glioma. Generated by immunoSEQ multiplex PCR, the TCRdb table keeps only in-frame clones and is missing some. In the table there are some 20,000 clones, roughly four fifths of which are singletons. Specified time point: week 23, last vaccination. Mutant IDH1 20-mer peptide, at 300 ug, made up each vaccine dose, with topical imiquimod. No cognate antigen is known for these TCRs. Specimen: PBMCs, collected from a glioma patient whose treatment included an IDH1 peptide vaccine. The receptor source for this set is a man aged 25-40 years with glioma.

V usage is TRBV5-1 and J usage is TRBJ1-1; D unclear. The germline CDR1 and CDR2 sequences are SGHRS and YFSETQ. Trimming pared 0 bases from V and 6 bases from J, leaving 6 bases between. The CDR3 has 12 amino acids. CDR3 coding DNA: TGCGCCAGCAGCTTGGAAGGGCCTGAAGCTTTCTTT. Amino acid sequence: CASSLEGPEAFF.

This clone was seen more than once but under ten times. Within the sample, other DNA sequences also encode this same CDR3. This chain connects TRBV4-1 to TRBJ1-1, with D hard to call. V gave up 1 base and J gave up 1 base, with 7 bases separating them. The CDR3 totals 14 residues. The germline V gene encodes CDR1 MGHRA and CDR2 YSYEKL. DNA for the CDR3: TGCGCCAGCAGCCAAGGGCAGGAGAACACTGAAGCTTTCTTT. Amino acid sequence: CASSQGQENTEAFF.

This clone has a single count. V is TRBV6-4 and J is TRBJ2-3, with D unclear. Trimming shortened V by 6 bases and J by 4 bases, and 14 bases separated the two germline ends. From germline, CDR1 is MRHNA and CDR2 SNTAGT. The CDR3 runs to 14 residues. CDR3 amino acids: CASSSDQRSDTQYF. CDR3 coding DNA: TGTGCCAGCAGCTCGGACCAACGTTCAGATACGCAGTATTTT.

The chain uses TRBV18 and TRBJ2-5; 8 nucleotides match TRBD1. The CDR3 sequence is 13 residues long. V was clipped by 6 bases and J by 4 bases; unmatched bases: 4. Germline V gene data show CDR1 as KGHSH and CDR2 as LQKENI. CDR3 coding DNA: TGTGCCAGCTCCAGGGGGCGAGGAGAGACCCAGTACTTC. This codes for CASSRGRGETQYF.

The chain couples TRBV7-9 to TRBJ2-7; D possibly corresponds to TRBD1 (5 bases). Germline lookup yields CDR1 SEHNR and CDR2 FQNEAQ (reference sequence). Trimming stripped 6 bases from V and 3 bases from J, with 9 bases between. The length of the CDR3 is 12 residues. CDR3 DNA: TGTGCCAGCAGTGTCGACAGCTACGAGCAGTACTTC. Its translation is CASSVDSYEQYF.

In this sample, this clone turned up a few times. The rearrangement links TRBV6-1 to TRBJ2-2; 7 bases fit TRBD1. Germline V CDR1 and CDR2: MNHNS, SASEGT. The CDR3 totals 14 residues. V shed 2 bases and J 7 bases; nucleotides not matched to a gene: 4. CDR3 DNA sequence: TGTGCCAGCAGTGAATACTCAGGGGGCGGGGAGCTGTTTTTT. Translated, it gives CASSEYSGGGELFF.

This clone showed up just a few times. CDR3 protein: CSVRGDTEAFF. CDR3 in DNA: TGCAGCGTTAGGGGCGATACTGAAGCTTTCTTT. The chain is built from TRBV29-1 and TRBJ1-1, with a tentative D call TRBD1 (5 bases). The CDR3 loop spans 11 amino acids. V lost 5 bases and J lost 5, with 9 bases in between. The V gene's germline CDR1 is SQVTM and CDR2 ANQGSEA.

The chain is built from TRBV10-3 and TRBJ2-3; no clear D gene. The CDR3 covers 12 residues. Trimming shortened V by 8 bases and J by 1 base, and 7 bases separated the two germline ends. Germline CDR1 ENHRY, CDR2 SYGVKD. The CDR3 here is CAIGPRTDTQYF. The CDR3 DNA is TGTGCCATCGGACCCCGCACAGATACGCAGTATTTT.

The chain employs TRBV4-1 and TRBJ1-1, with a possible D match to TRBD1 (6 bases). This CDR3 is 17 amino acids long. The V and J ends lost 3 bases and 2 bases respectively, with 19 bases between them. CDR1 and CDR2 (germline): MGHRA, YSYEKL. In nucleotides, the CDR3 is TGCGCCAGCAGCCACCCGCCCCGGGACACTGAAAACACTGAAGCTTTCTTT. The encoded protein is CASSHPPRDTENTEAFF.

The rearrangement joins TRBV10-3 to TRBJ1-5, with TRBD1 as a possible D gene (6 bases). The CDR3 consists of 14 residues. V lost 6 bases and J lost 5, with 14 bases in between. Germline V CDR1 and CDR2: ENHRY, SYGVKD. The CDR3 here is CAIRGGGADQPQHF. The CDR3 DNA sequence: TGTGCCATCAGAGGGGGGGGCGCAGATCAGCCCCAGCATTTT.

The sample holds a few counts of this clone. CDR3 sequence reads: CASSPRGNTEAFF. Written as DNA, the CDR3 is TGTGCCAGCAGCCCCCGAGGAAACACTGAAGCTTTCTTT. The V call is TRBV7-2, the J call TRBJ1-1, with no clear D. The CDR3 loop spans 13 amino acids. Trimming took off 5 bases at V and 2 bases at J, with 9 bases between the two ends. Per germline, CDR1 SGHTA and CDR2 FQGNSA.

The table lists this clone with a count of one. Here the CDR3 DNA reads TGTGCCAGCAGACGCAGGGCCCGGGAGGCGGGAGGTAATGAGCAGTTCTTC. Protein sequence: CASRRRAREAGGNEQFF. The V gene is TRBV27, the J gene TRBJ2-1, with 8 bases fitting TRBD2. The V segment lost 6 bases and the J segment 7 bases; nucleotides outside the gene matches: 17. Germline assignment: CDR1 MNHEY and CDR2 SMNVEV (reference sequence). The length of the CDR3 is 17 residues.

The chain joins TRBV7-9 to TRBJ1-2; 7 bases map to TRBD1. CDR3 length equals 16 residues. Trimming cost V 1 base and J 0 bases; bases outside gene matches: 5. Germline CDR1 and CDR2: SEHNR and FQNEAQ (reference sequence). The CDR3 here is CASSLVAGTANYGYTF. In DNA form, the CDR3 reads TGTGCCAGCAGCTTAGTGGCCGGGACAGCTAACTATGGCTACACCTTC.

The chain is built from TRBV27 and TRBJ1-5, with unresolved D. Trimming stripped 1 base from V and 2 bases from J, with 9 bases between. Looked up from germline, CDR1 is MNHEY and CDR2 is SMNVEV (reference sequence). This CDR3 is built from 15 residues. This CDR3 reads CASSLLAQGNQPQHF. The CDR3 bases are TGTGCCAGCAGTTTATTGGCGCAGGGCAATCAGCCCCAGCATTTT.

In this sample, this clone turned up a few times. This chain joins TRBV27 and TRBJ1-1; TRBD1 aligns across 10 bases. The germline CDR1 and CDR2 sequences are MNHEY and SMNVEV (reference sequence). Losses at the gene ends were 3 bases for V and 7 bases for J; bases not matched to a gene: 2. CDR3 length equals 13 residues. The CDR3 reads CASSLGTGVEAFF. The CDR3 DNA is TGTGCCAGCAGTTTGGGGACAGGGGTTGAAGCTTTCTTT.

This clone was picked up one time. The chain is built from TRBV7-6 and TRBJ2-7; tentative D call: TRBD2 (7 bases). V gave up 5 bases and J gave up 5 bases, with 16 bases separating them. The CDR3 covers 14 residues. Germline lookup yields CDR1 SGHVS and CDR2 FNYEAQ. The CDR3 sequence: CASSALGGADEQYF. The CDR3 bases are TGTGCCAGCAGCGCCTTAGGGGGGGCTGACGAGCAGTACTTC.

The J gene is TRBJ1-2, the V gene TRBV9, with D maybe TRBD1 (6 bases). The CDR3 is 14 residues long. V lost 3 bases and J lost 4, with 13 bases in between. Germline assignment: CDR1 SGDLS and CDR2 YYNGEE. The CDR3 nucleotides read TGTGCCAGCAGCGCTACAGGGCCGGGCTATGGCTACACCTTC. Translated: CASSATGPGYGYTF. Variable domain in full (rest from reference TRBV9 and TRBJ1-2): DSGVTQTPKHLITATGQRVTLRCSPRSGDLSVYWYQQSLDQGLQFLIQYYNGEERAKGNILERFSAQQFPDLHSELNLSSLELGDSALYFCASSATGPGYGYTFGSGTRLTVV.

The chain links TRBV9 to TRBJ1-5, with 11 nucleotides matching TRBD1. V trimming: 4 bases; J trimming: 6 bases; junction bases outside the gene matches: 3. The CDR3 is 14 residues long. Germline CDR1 and CDR2: SGDLS and YYNGEE. The CDR3 nucleotides are TGTGCCAGCAGCCGGGGGACAGGGGGTCAGCCCCAGCATTTT. Protein: CASSRGTGGQPQHF.

The CDR3 nucleotides read TGTGCCAGTAGTATCGGAATTACAGCTTTCTTT. This translates into CASSIGITAFF. V gene TRBV19 combines with J gene TRBJ1-1, with unresolved D. From germline, CDR1 is LNHDA and CDR2 SQIVND (reference sequence). The V gene lost 3 bases and the J gene lost 10 bases, with 9 bases spanning the gap. The CDR3 length is 11 residues. Full variable domain (missing parts from reference TRBV19 and TRBJ1-1): DGGITQSPKYLFRKEGQNVTLSCEQNLNHDAMYWYRQDPGQGLRLIYYSQIVNDFQKGDIAEGYSVSREKKESFPLTVTSAQKNPTAFYLCASSIGITAFFGQGTRLTVV.

The rearrangement joins TRBV27 to TRBJ1-1, with TRBD1 as a possible D gene (5 bases). The V and J ends lost 8 bases and 4 bases respectively, with 20 bases between them. The CDR3 has 15 amino acids. The germline CDR1 and CDR2 sequences are MNHEY and SMNVEV (reference sequence). The CDR3: CASAPAGGGGTEAFF. CDR3 nucleotide sequence: TGTGCCAGCGCCCCCGCCGGCGGGGGGGGCACTGAAGCTTTCTTT.

V gene TRBV5-6 combines with J gene TRBJ1-5; no reliable D call. The CDR3 is made up of 14 amino acids. Germline lookup yields CDR1 SGHDT and CDR2 YYEEEE. With 7 bases removed from V and 0 bases from J, the gap between germline ends came to 11 bases. For the CDR3, the DNA is TGTGCCAGCTCGGGCCAGGATAGCAATCAGCCCCAGCATTTT. It codes for CASSGQDSNQPQHF.

The chain links TRBV5-3 to TRBJ1-4; 7 bases line up with TRBD1. TRBV5-3 is an ORF; its function is uncertain. V shed 4 bases and J 6 bases; nucleotides not matched to a gene: 12. The CDR3 length is 16 residues. The CDR3 DNA follows: TGTGCCAGAAGCCGAAGAGACAGGGAGGGGTATGAAAAACTGTTTTTT. Its translation: CARSRRDREGYEKLFF.

This chain joins TRBV5-1 and TRBJ2-7; 11 positions match TRBD1. V gave up 4 bases and J gave up 4 bases; unmatched junction bases: 10. CDR1 is SGHRS and CDR2 is YFSETQ in the germline V gene. This CDR3 is built from 16 residues. CDR3: CASSPRTGGGRYEQYF. In DNA, the CDR3 is TGCGCCAGCAGCCCTAGGACAGGGGGCGGCCGGTACGAGCAGTACTTC.

The V call is TRBV4-1, the J call TRBJ2-7; tentatively, D is TRBD1 (5 bases). Germline CDR1 reads MGHRA; CDR2 reads YSYEKL. The germline V and J ends were trimmed by 4 bases and 5 bases, with 12 bases remaining between them. This CDR3 has 13 residues. As DNA, the CDR3 is TGCGCCAGCAGCCCCGCAGGGATCCACGAGCAGTACTTC. Protein product: CASSPAGIHEQYF.

This clone appeared a few times. The chain uses TRBV7-9 and TRBJ1-1; no clear D gene. CDR3 length equals 15 residues. Deletions cut 1 base from V and 1 base from J, with 10 bases between. The germline CDR1 and CDR2 sequences are SEHNR and FQNEAQ (reference sequence). CDR3 DNA sequence: TGTGCCAGCAGCTTAGTCGGCACGAGGAACACTGAAGCTTTCTTT. Its translation: CASSLVGTRNTEAFF.